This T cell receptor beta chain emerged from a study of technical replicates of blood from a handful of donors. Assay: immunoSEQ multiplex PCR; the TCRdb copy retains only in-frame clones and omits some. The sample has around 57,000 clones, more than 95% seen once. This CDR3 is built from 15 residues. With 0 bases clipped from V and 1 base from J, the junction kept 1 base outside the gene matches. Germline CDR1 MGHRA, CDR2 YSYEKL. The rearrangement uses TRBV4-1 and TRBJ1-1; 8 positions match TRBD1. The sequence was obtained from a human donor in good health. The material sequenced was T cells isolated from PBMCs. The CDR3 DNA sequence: TGCGCCAGCAGCCAAGACGACAGGGGGAACACTGAAGCTTTCTTT. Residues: CASSQDDRGNTEAFF.